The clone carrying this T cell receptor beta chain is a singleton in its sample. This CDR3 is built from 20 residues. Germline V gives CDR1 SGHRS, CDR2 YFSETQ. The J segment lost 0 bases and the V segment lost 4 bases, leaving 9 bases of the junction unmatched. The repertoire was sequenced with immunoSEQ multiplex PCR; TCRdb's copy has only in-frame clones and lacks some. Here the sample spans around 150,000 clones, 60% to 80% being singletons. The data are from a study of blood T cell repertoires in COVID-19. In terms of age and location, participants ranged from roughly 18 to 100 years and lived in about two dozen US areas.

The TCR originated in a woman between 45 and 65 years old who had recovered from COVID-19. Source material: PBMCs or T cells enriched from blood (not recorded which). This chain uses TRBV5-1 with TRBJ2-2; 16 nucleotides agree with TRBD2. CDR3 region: CASSNLPGLAGGANTGELFF. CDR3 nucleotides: TGCGCCAGCAGCAACCTACCGGGACTAGCGGGGGGGGCGAACACCGGGGAGCTGTTTTTT.